This passage covers 21 T cell receptor beta chains from one sample sequenced in a study of CD8+CD57+ T cells in acquired aplastic anemia. Both TCR beta VDJ combination and CDR3 sequence profiling were carried out. Genomic DNA was the template for this profiling. TCRdb reprocessed the reads via MiXCR and lists one record per CDR3 protein. The sample has around 140,000 distinct CDR3 sequences, approximately 41% seen once. Sequenced input: sorted CD4+, CD8+, or CD8+CD57+ T cells (not recorded which) from PBMCs. These receptors were collected from a human donor in good health, serving as a control.

The table lists this clonotype with many counts. Here the CDR3 reads CSAPRGRHTGELFF. The DNA of the CDR3 is TGCAGTGCCCCCAGGGGGCGGCACACCGGGGAGCTGTTTTTT. The V and J genes are TRBV20-1 and TRBJ2-2; 8 bases are a match to TRBD1. Germline V lookup: CDR1 DFQATT, CDR2 SNEGSKA (reference sequence). V gave up 6 bases and J gave up 3 bases; unmatched junction bases: 6. This CDR3 has 14 residues.

This clonotype was observed at least ten times. V usage is TRBV9 and J usage is TRBJ1-5, with D possibly matching TRBD1 (5 bases). From germline, CDR1 is SGDLS and CDR2 YYNGEE. The V gene lost 3 bases and the J gene lost 5 bases, with 15 bases spanning the gap. This CDR3 is 15 amino acids long. The CDR3 here is CASSGDGLKDQPQHF. The CDR3 DNA reads as TGTGCCAGCAGCGGGGACGGGCTTAAGGATCAGCCCCAGCATTTT.

In its sample, this clonotype was seen many times. The V gene is TRBV25-1, the J gene TRBJ2-5; D is tentatively TRBD1 or TRBD2 (5 bases each). Germline values: CDR1 MGHDK, CDR2 SYGVNS. Between the trimmed V and J ends, which lost 6 bases and 9 bases, there was a span of 20 bases. The CDR3 contains 14 residues. The CDR3 is CASSLPGDLIAQYF. CDR3 bases: TGTGCCAGCAGCCTCCCTGGGGACCTTATCGCCCAGTACTTC.

This clonotype was counted many times. V gene TRBV5-4 combines with J gene TRBJ2-5; 7 bases are shared with TRBD2. The CDR3 has 17 amino acids. Germline assignment: CDR1 SGHNT and CDR2 YYREEE (reference sequence). V lost 0 bases and J lost 4; bases outside the gene matches: 12. The CDR3, as DNA: TGTGCCAGCAGCTTGGGACCTAGCGGCCGATGGGGAGAGACCCAGTACTTC. Translation: CASSLGPSGRWGETQYF.

This clonotype showed up many times. This rearrangement joins TRBV24-1 to TRBJ1-1, with TRBD1 as a possible D gene (5 bases). This CDR3 comprises 13 residues. V was shortened by 0 bases and J by 13 bases, with 14 bases between the two germline ends. Germline-derived CDR1 and CDR2 are KGHDR and SFDVKD. CDR3 region: CATSDLAGQSRFF. Written as DNA, the CDR3 is TGTGCCACCAGTGATTTGGCGGGGCAGTCGCGTTTCTTT.

The chain combines TRBV29-1 with TRBJ2-1; 7 nucleotides agree with TRBD2. The CDR3 is 14 amino acids. The V segment lost 7 bases and the J segment 3 bases; nucleotides outside the gene matches: 9. Germline V gene data show CDR1 as SQVTM and CDR2 as ANQGSEA. CDR3 in DNA: TGCAGCGCCGTCGGAGGGAGGGACTACAATGAGCAGTTCTTC. This encodes CSAVGGRDYNEQFF.

Turning to this clonotype: A read error is possible here, since a much larger clone lies one base away. The genes are TRBV6-1 and TRBJ2-7; TRBD2 aligns across 7 bases. The CDR3 spans 12 residues. J gave up 5 bases and V 5 bases, and 3 bases lay outside the gene matches. Germline V gene data show CDR1 as MNHNS and CDR2 as SASEGT. The CDR3 sequence is CASSRAGDEQYF. CDR3 in DNA: TGTGCCAGCAGTCGGGCGGGGGACGAGCAGTACTTC.

Concerning this clonotype itself: A much larger clone lies a single base off, so this may be a read error. The genes are TRBV6-5 and TRBJ2-7; TRBD1 or TRBD2 may be the D gene (5 bases each). V lost 2 bases to trimming and J lost 9 bases, with 17 bases between them. Germline assignment: CDR1 MNHEY and CDR2 SVGAGI. There are 14 residues in the CDR3. CDR3 nucleotide sequence: TGTGCCAGCAGTTACCCGGGACCCTCGGGTGGGCAGTACTTC. As protein: CASSYPGPSGGQYF.

In this sample, this clonotype turned up many times. The chain joins TRBV5-1 to TRBJ2-7; 11 bases are shared with TRBD1. The CDR3 is 16 residues long. J gave up 4 bases and V 0 bases, and 6 bases lay outside the gene matches. Germline CDR1 reads SGHRS; CDR2 reads YFSETQ. CDR3 residues: CASSLGSGQGGYEQYF. The CDR3 DNA reads as TGCGCCAGCAGCTTGGGGTCGGGACAGGGGGGGTACGAGCAGTACTTC.

This clonotype was found many times. The J gene is TRBJ2-7, the V gene TRBV15, with 7 bases lining up with TRBD1. The CDR3 contains 15 residues. The germline V gene encodes CDR1 LNHNV and CDR2 YYDKDF (reference sequence). V dropped 2 bases and J dropped 6; count of bases not matched to a gene: 10. This chain's CDR3 is CATSRKRQGESEQYF. CDR3 DNA sequence: TGTGCCACCAGCAGAAAGCGACAGGGCGAGAGCGAGCAGTACTTC.

This clonotype was observed a few times. The chain recombines TRBV9 with TRBJ2-1; TRBD2 matches 13 bases. CDR3 length equals 14 residues. J gave up 10 bases and V 4 bases, and 5 bases lay outside the gene matches. Looked up from germline, CDR1 is SGDLS and CDR2 is YYNGEE. In DNA, the CDR3 is TGTGCCAGCAGCCCGGGACTAGCGGGATACGAGCAGTTCTTC. Its protein is CASSPGLAGYEQFF.

This clonotype was counted at least ten times. The V and J genes are TRBV4-1 and TRBJ2-7, with D tentatively TRBD2 (5 bases). CDR3 size: 14 residues. Germline V lookup: CDR1 MGHRA, CDR2 YSYEKL. V was trimmed by 0 bases and J by 3 bases, leaving 9 bases between them. CDR3 nucleotides: TGCGCCAGCAGCCAAGATGCGGGTAACTACGAGCAGTACTTC. This sequence encodes CASSQDAGNYEQYF.

This clonotype was detected ten times or more. The CDR3 sequence is CSASPPLTGAGEKLFF. The CDR3 DNA sequence: TGCAGTGCTAGTCCGCCGTTGACAGGGGCGGGAGAAAAACTGTTTTTT. The chain is built from TRBV20-1 and TRBJ1-4; 8 positions agree with TRBD1. The CDR3 has 16 residues. Trimming cost V 3 bases and J 8 bases; bases outside gene matches: 14. Germline V gene sequence: CDR1 DFQATT, CDR2 SNEGSKA (reference sequence).

This clonotype came up many times. The chain recombines TRBV7-2 with TRBJ1-1; D not certain. This CDR3 comprises 13 residues. CDR1 and CDR2 from the germline V gene are SGHTA and FQGNSA. V dropped 6 bases and J dropped 1 base, with 9 bases sitting between them. The CDR3 loop reads CASRTRRNTEAFF. DNA of the CDR3: TGTGCCAGCAGGACAAGGAGGAACACTGAAGCTTTCTTT. Variable domain in full (rest from reference TRBV7-2 and TRBJ1-1): GAGVSQSPSNKVTEKGKDVELRCDPISGHTALYWYRQSLGQGLEFLIYFQGNSAPDKSGLPSDRFSAERTGGSVSTLTIQRTQQEDSAVYLCASRTRRNTEAFFGQGTRLTVV.

This clonotype was detected a few times. The chain combines TRBV10-3 with TRBJ1-6; the D is unclear. V was shortened by 0 bases and J by 5 bases, with 8 bases between the two germline ends. Looked up from germline, CDR1 is ENHRY and CDR2 is SYGVKD. The CDR3 contains 15 residues. For the CDR3, the DNA is TGTGCCATCAGTGAGTCGAACACAGATAATTCACCCCTCCACTTT. As protein: CAISESNTDNSPLHF.

The chain has TRBV4-2 and TRBJ1-1; TRBD1 aligns across 9 bases. The germline V gene has CDR1 LGHNA and CDR2 YNFKEQ. V lost 4 bases and J lost 4; bases outside the gene matches: 10. This CDR3 is 16 amino acids long. CDR3 bases: TGTGCCAGCAGCCCGGGGGCGGGACAGGGAGTCACTGAAGCTTTCTTT. Translating gives CASSPGAGQGVTEAFF.

This clonotype was seen more than once but under ten times. This rearrangement joins TRBV6-1 to TRBJ1-3; 7 bases match TRBD1. This CDR3 is built from 18 residues. CDR1 and CDR2 from the germline V gene are MNHNS and SASEGT. Trimming removed 6 bases from V and 0 bases from J; junction bases left unmatched: 14. The CDR3 region has the DNA TGTGCCAGCAGCCCCACGGGGGGGACAGTCCGCTCTGGAAACACCATATATTTT. Amino acid sequence: CASSPTGGTVRSGNTIYF.

The table lists this clonotype with many counts. The chain joins TRBV9 to TRBJ2-2; no clear D. In germline, CDR1 is SGDLS, CDR2 YYNGEE. This CDR3 spans 14 amino acids. Trimming removed 0 bases at V and 5 bases at J, with 8 bases between. The CDR3 here is CASSVASVTGELFF. The CDR3 nucleotides are TGTGCCAGCAGCGTAGCCTCGGTAACCGGGGAGCTGTTTTTT.

V usage is TRBV28 and J usage is TRBJ2-1; a possible D gene is TRBD2 (5 bases). The CDR3 has 16 amino acids. Trimming cost V 1 base and J 7 bases, with 17 bases left between them. The V gene's germline CDR1 is MDHEN and CDR2 SYDVKM. CDR3 sequence reads: CASSLLWLRDRNEQFF. Written as DNA, the CDR3 is TGTGCCAGCAGTTTATTATGGCTCCGGGATCGAAATGAGCAGTTCTTC.

The chain combines TRBV19 with TRBJ2-4; 9 positions match TRBD1. The CDR3 has 15 residues. V lost 3 bases and J lost 4; bases outside the gene matches: 4. CDR1 LNHDA and CDR2 SQIVND come from the germline V gene (reference sequence). Written as DNA, the CDR3 is TGTGCCAGTAGTATCTCCGGGACAGGGAAAAACATTCAGTACTTC. Protein sequence: CASSISGTGKNIQYF.

V is TRBV2 and J is TRBJ2-7; TRBD2 agrees at 7 bases. J lost 0 bases, V lost 0 bases, and 5 bases had no gene match. This CDR3 spans 16 amino acids. Germline values: CDR1 SNHLY, CDR2 FYNNEI. CDR3 nucleotides: TGTGCCAGCAGTGAAGCGGGAGGGATCCGCTCCTACGAGCAGTACTTC. Its translation: CASSEAGGIRSYEQYF.